One sample yielded the 5 T cell receptor beta chains listed below, sequenced in a study of T-cell memory formation after mild COVID-19. TCRdb reprocessed the 5' RACE reads via MiXCR and lists one record per CDR3 protein. The table has 350,000 to 500,000 distinct CDR3 sequences, under 20% seen once. The specimen was PBMCs or a T cell subset sorted from them (not recorded which). These receptors were collected from a man in his late teens or twenties who had mild COVID-19 (a few samples of this study predate the infection). Cell type and time point are not known.

A few counts support this clonotype. The chain carries TRBV20-1 and TRBJ2-5; D call uncertain. Germline V gives CDR1 DFQATT, CDR2 SNEGSKA (reference sequence). Trimming shortened V by 5 bases and J by 2 bases, and 9 bases separated the two germline ends. There are 12 residues in the CDR3. The CDR3 DNA follows: TGCAGTGCTGGGTCGGGTCAAGAGACCCAGTACTTC. Its protein is CSAGSGQETQYF.

A few counts support this clonotype. The CDR3 loop reads CASSLGRQGPDTQYF. The CDR3 bases are TGCGCCAGCAGCTTGGGAAGACAGGGGCCAGATACGCAGTATTTT. The chain recombines TRBV5-1 with TRBJ2-3; 8 nucleotides line up with TRBD1. CDR1 is SGHRS, CDR2 YFSETQ, per germline. Unmatched junction bases numbered 4, after V lost 0 bases and J lost 4 bases. This CDR3 has 15 residues.

This chain links TRBV14 with TRBJ2-7, with D tentatively TRBD1 (5 bases). Germline values: CDR1 SGHDN, CDR2 FVKESK. The CDR3 totals 15 residues. The V end was cut by 3 bases, the J end by 5 bases, with 17 bases between. CDR3 residues: CASSQGWTTGNEQYF. For the CDR3, the DNA is TGTGCCAGCAGCCAGGGGTGGACAACCGGTAACGAGCAGTACTTC.

This chain joins TRBV6-2 or TRBV6-3 and TRBJ2-5; TRBD1 is a possible D gene (5 bases). The CDR3 is 13 residues long. CDR1 MNHEY and CDR2 SVGEGT come from the germline V gene. Trimming pared 5 bases from V and 4 bases from J, leaving 11 bases between. The CDR3 nucleotides are TGTGCCAGCAGTGGGGCCGCGAGAGAGACCCAGTACTTC. Translated: CASSGAARETQYF.

This clonotype was seen a few times. The chain joins TRBV12-3 or TRBV12-4 to TRBJ2-1; no clear D. Trimming stripped 5 bases from V and 1 base from J, with 9 bases between. CDR3 length: 14 amino acids. The DNA of the CDR3 is TGTGCCAGCAGTCCCCCCCGTTCCTACAATGAGCAGTTCTTC. Protein: CASSPPRSYNEQFF.